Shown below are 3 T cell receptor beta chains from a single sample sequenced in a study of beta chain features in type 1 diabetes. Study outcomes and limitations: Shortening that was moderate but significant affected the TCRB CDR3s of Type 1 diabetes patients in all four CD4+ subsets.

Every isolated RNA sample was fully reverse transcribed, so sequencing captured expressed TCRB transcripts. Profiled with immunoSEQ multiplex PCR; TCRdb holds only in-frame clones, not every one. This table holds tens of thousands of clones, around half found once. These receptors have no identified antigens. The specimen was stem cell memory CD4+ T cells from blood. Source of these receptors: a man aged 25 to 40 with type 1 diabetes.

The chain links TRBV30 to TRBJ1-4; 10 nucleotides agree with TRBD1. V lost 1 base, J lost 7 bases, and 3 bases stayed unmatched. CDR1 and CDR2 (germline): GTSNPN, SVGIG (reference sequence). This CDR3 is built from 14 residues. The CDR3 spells CAWSADRGAEKLFF. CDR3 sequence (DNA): TGTGCCTGGAGTGCGGACAGGGGGGCTGAAAAACTGTTTTTT.

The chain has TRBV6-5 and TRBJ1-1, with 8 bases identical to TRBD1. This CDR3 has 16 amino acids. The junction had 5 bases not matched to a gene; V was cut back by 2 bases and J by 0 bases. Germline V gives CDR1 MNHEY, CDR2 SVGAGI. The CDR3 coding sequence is TGTGCCAGCAGTTACGGGACAGGACTATTGAACACTGAAGCTTTCTTT. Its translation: CASSYGTGLLNTEAFF.

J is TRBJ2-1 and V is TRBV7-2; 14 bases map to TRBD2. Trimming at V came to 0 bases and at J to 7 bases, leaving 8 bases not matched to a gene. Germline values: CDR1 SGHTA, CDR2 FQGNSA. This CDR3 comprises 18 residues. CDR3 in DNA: TGTGCCAGCAGCTTAGCCCCGGGACTAGCGGGAGTTGCGAATGAGCAGTTCTTC. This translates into CASSLAPGLAGVANEQFF.